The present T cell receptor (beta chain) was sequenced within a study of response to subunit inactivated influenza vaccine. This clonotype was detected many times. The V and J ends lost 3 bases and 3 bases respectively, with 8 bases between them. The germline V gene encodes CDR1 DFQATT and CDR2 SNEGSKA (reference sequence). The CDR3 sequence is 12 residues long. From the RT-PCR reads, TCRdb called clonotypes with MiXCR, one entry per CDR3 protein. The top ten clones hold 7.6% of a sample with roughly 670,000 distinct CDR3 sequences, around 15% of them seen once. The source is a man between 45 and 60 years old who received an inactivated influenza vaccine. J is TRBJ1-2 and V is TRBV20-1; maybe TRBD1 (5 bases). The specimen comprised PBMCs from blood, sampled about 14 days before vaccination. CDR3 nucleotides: TGCAGTGCTAGTCTCAGGGACTATGGCTACACCTTC. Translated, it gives CSASLRDYGYTF.